This T cell receptor beta chain stems from a study of blood T cell repertoires in COVID-19. Background on the study: Specimens from acute and convalescent COVID-19 originated in the United States, Italy and Spain. PBMCs, B-cell-depleted T cells, or T cells provided the cDNA or gDNA that made up the material.

V was clipped by 1 base and J by 6 bases, with 5 bases between them. From germline, CDR1 is SGHDT and CDR2 YYEEEE. There are 12 residues in the CDR3. Under the authors' procedure: Estimates of nucleated cell counts were drawn from the amplification of reference gene primers. Clones were read by immunoSEQ multiplex PCR, and TCRdb kept only the in-frame ones, dropping some. D and trimming come from the DNA, and the V and J calls and clone size come from that table. Here the sample spans fewer than 110,000 clones, over 60% being singletons. This TCR derives from a man between 65 and 85 years old with acute or convalescent COVID-19. Sequenced material: peripheral blood. V and J are TRBV5-6 and TRBJ2-1, with D perhaps TRBD2 (5 bases). CDR3 region: CASSLTSNEQFF. CDR3 bases: TGTGCCAGCAGCTTGACTAGCAATGAGCAGTTCTTC.